The T cell receptor beta chain described here comes from a study of cytomegalovirus exposure and HLA in healthy donors. V trimming: 7 bases; J trimming: 6 bases; junction bases outside the gene matches: 11. The CDR3 sequence is 14 residues long. CDR1 is MNHEY, CDR2 SMNVEV, per germline (reference sequence). PCR was performed using 60 Vbeta and 13 Jbeta primers. Libraries were prepared by immunoSEQ multiplex PCR; TCRdb keeps only in-frame clonotypes and omits some of them. In the table there are some 150,000 clones, approximately 80% of which are singletons. This sequence joins TRBV27 and TRBJ1-2, with 7 bases aligning to TRBD1. The receptor comes from a young man in good health and CMV-seropositive. Material for sequencing was PBMCs. The CDR3 DNA reads TGTGCCAGCACCCCGGGAGGGGGCAACCATGGCTACACCTTC. Its translation: CASTPGGGNHGYTF.